These 21 T cell receptor beta chains were all obtained from the same sample, sequenced in a study of T cells in pancreatic ductal adenocarcinoma. Selected pancreatic ductal adenocarcinoma patients had undergone surgery without neoadjuvant therapy. TCRdb's table, derived via immunoSEQ multiplex PCR, lists solely in-frame clones and lacks some. This table has about 30,000 clones, about 92% appearing once. The specimen was PBMCs. These receptors all stem from a human donor with pancreatic ductal adenocarcinoma.

The chain joins TRBV5-1 to TRBJ1-6, with 7 bases identical to TRBD1. Trimming removed 3 bases from V and 7 bases from J; junction bases left unmatched: 4. This CDR3 comprises 14 residues. Germline V gives CDR1 SGHRS, CDR2 YFSETQ. The CDR3 DNA is TGCGCCAGCAGCTCTCGGACAGGAAATTCACCCCTCCACTTT. Amino acids: CASSSRTGNSPLHF.

The genes are TRBV4-1 and TRBJ1-5; 8 bases match TRBD1. V was clipped by 1 base and J by 3 bases; unmatched bases: 5. The CDR3 covers 16 residues. Germline V gene lookup returns CDR1 MGHRA and CDR2 YSYEKL. The CDR3 region has the DNA TGCGCCAGCAGCCAAGTGGGGACAGGCTCCAATCAGCCCCAGCATTTT. This codes for CASSQVGTGSNQPQHF.

This clone occurred once. CDR3 sequence: CASSLWASGSYEQYF. DNA of the CDR3: TGTGCCAGCAGCTTGTGGGCGTCGGGCTCCTACGAGCAGTACTTC. The J gene is TRBJ2-7, the V gene TRBV5-6; unclear D gene. Trimming removed 1 base at V and 0 bases at J, with 11 bases between. CDR1 and CDR2 (germline): SGHDT, YYEEEE. The CDR3 extends over 15 amino acids.

This chain uses TRBV7-9 with TRBJ1-2; no clear D. In germline, CDR1 is SEHNR, CDR2 FQNEAQ (reference sequence). V lost 7 bases and J lost 1, with 13 bases in between. The CDR3 spans 14 residues. CDR3 residues: CASTHSGVNYGYTF. CDR3 in DNA: TGTGCCAGCACCCACTCCGGGGTTAACTATGGCTACACCTTC.

The V and J genes are TRBV7-3 and TRBJ1-2, with a possible D match to TRBD1 (6 bases). Trimming left V 5 bases short and J 6 bases short, with 16 bases between. Germline V gene sequence: CDR1 SGHTA, CDR2 FQGTGA. The CDR3 is 14 amino acids. The CDR3 coding sequence is TGTGCCAGCAGCCCAACCTCGTCAGGGGATGGCTACACCTTC. Protein: CASSPTSSGDGYTF.

The rearrangement links TRBV4-1 to TRBJ1-2; D uncertain. The CDR3 contains 11 residues. CDR1 and CDR2 (germline): MGHRA, YSYEKL. V was pared by 5 bases and J by 6 bases, with 7 bases between. CDR3 amino acids: CASSSGHGYTF. The CDR3 coding sequence is TGCGCCAGCAGCTCTGGTCATGGCTACACCTTC.

The chain uses TRBV5-1 and TRBJ1-1; 9 bases align to TRBD1. Germline CDR1 and CDR2: SGHRS and YFSETQ. This CDR3 spans 18 amino acids. The J segment lost 4 bases and the V segment lost 0 bases, leaving 13 bases of the junction unmatched. CDR3 coding DNA: TGCGCCAGCAGCTTGGCGAATACAGGGGGCGGAACGGTCACTGAAGCTTTCTTT. The encoded protein is CASSLANTGGGTVTEAFF.

This clone was counted once. The chain combines TRBV5-1 with TRBJ2-2, with 8 positions matching TRBD2. This CDR3 comprises 14 residues. V was clipped by 6 bases and J by 8 bases; unmatched bases: 9. Germline CDR1 reads SGHRS; CDR2 reads YFSETQ. The CDR3 loop is CASTFWREEGELFF. The CDR3 DNA sequence: TGCGCCAGCACCTTTTGGCGGGAGGAGGGGGAGCTGTTTTTT.

The genes are TRBV7-2 and TRBJ1-1; TRBD1 is a possible D gene (5 bases). The CDR3 loop spans 15 amino acids. V was clipped by 5 bases and J by 5 bases, with 18 bases between them. The germline CDR1 and CDR2 sequences are SGHTA and FQGNSA. The CDR3 region has the DNA TGTGCCAGCAGCCTCGGGGGTCGGGGGATAACTGAAGCTTTCTTT. Translation: CASSLGGRGITEAFF. The full variable domain, its missing parts supplied by reference TRBV7-2 and TRBJ1-1, is GAGVSQSPSNKVTEKGKDVELRCDPISGHTALYWYRQSLGQGLEFLIYFQGNSAPDKSGLPSDRFSAERTGGSVSTLTIQRTQQEDSAVYLCASSLGGRGITEAFFGQGTRLTVV.

The rearrangement links TRBV11-2 to TRBJ1-2, with D maybe TRBD1 (5 bases). The V and J ends lost 3 bases and 9 bases respectively, with 17 bases between them. Germline V lookup: CDR1 SGHAT, CDR2 FQNNGV. The CDR3 is made up of 14 amino acids. The CDR3 here is CASSLGPRDGSYTF. The CDR3 DNA is TGTGCCAGCAGCTTGGGGCCGCGGGATGGGAGCTACACCTTC.

This clone was recorded once. The rearrangement links TRBV6-5 to TRBJ2-3, with 8 bases aligning to TRBD1. The germline V gene has CDR1 MNHEY and CDR2 SVGAGI. J was trimmed by 4 bases and V by 2 bases; bases with no gene match: 5. The CDR3 extends over 15 amino acids. The CDR3 region has the DNA TGTGCCAGCAGTTACGGCCAGGACAGGGCAGATACGCAGTATTTT. This sequence encodes CASSYGQDRADTQYF.

The V gene is TRBV4-1, the J gene TRBJ1-1, with a possible D match to TRBD1 (6 bases). Trimming removed 3 bases from V and 4 bases from J, with 15 bases in between. This CDR3 comprises 15 residues. The germline CDR1 and CDR2 sequences are MGHRA and YSYEKL. The DNA of the CDR3 is TGCGCCAGCAGCCATAGGGGTACAGGGACCACTGAAGCTTTCTTT. Amino acids: CASSHRGTGTTEAFF.

V usage is TRBV10-3 and J usage is TRBJ1-2, with 7 bases matching TRBD1. The V gene end was trimmed by 2 bases and the J gene end by 3 bases; junction bases not matched to a gene: 6. Germline CDR1 and CDR2: ENHRY and SYGVKD. This CDR3 spans 15 amino acids. Here the CDR3 reads CAISETGGGDYGYTF. CDR3 bases: TGTGCCATCAGTGAGACGGGAGGGGGCGACTATGGCTACACCTTC.

There are a few counts of this clone. The genes are TRBV7-9 and TRBJ2-7; 11 bases are a match to TRBD1. Trimming at V came to 7 bases and at J to 5 bases, leaving 4 bases not matched to a gene. Looked up from germline, CDR1 is SEHNR and CDR2 is FQNEAQ (reference sequence). The CDR3 totals 13 residues. DNA of the CDR3: TGTGCCAGCAACCCGGGACAGGGGGACGAGCAGTACTTC. This codes for CASNPGQGDEQYF.

The gene calls are TRBV19 and TRBJ2-7; TRBD1 is a possible D gene (6 bases). Germline values: CDR1 LNHDA, CDR2 SQIVND (reference sequence). This CDR3 spans 13 amino acids. The ends were cut back, 5 bases at V and 5 bases at J, with 13 bases in the middle. The CDR3 DNA follows: TGTGCCAGTAGTGACACAGGGAAGGACGAGCAGTACTTC. Translated: CASSDTGKDEQYF.

The gene calls are TRBV2 and TRBJ1-4; maybe TRBD1 (5 bases). V shed 4 bases and J shed 1 base, with 13 bases lying between them. There are 16 residues in the CDR3. From germline, CDR1 is SNHLY and CDR2 FYNNEI. CDR3 sequence reads: CASSAPGMRTNEKLFF. The CDR3 DNA sequence: TGTGCCAGCAGTGCCCCAGGGATGAGAACTAATGAAAAACTGTTTTTT.

This chain joins TRBV10-3 and TRBJ2-1, with D possibly matching TRBD2 (5 bases). The CDR3 is 14 amino acids. Trimming stripped 4 bases from V and 6 bases from J, with 13 bases between. Germline CDR1 is ENHRY and CDR2 is SYGVKD. CDR3 DNA sequence: TGTGCCATCAGTGGCTCAACTAGGTCCAATGAGCAGTTCTTC. Its protein is CAISGSTRSNEQFF.

The chain is built from TRBV19 and TRBJ1-2; possible D gene TRBD1, 6 bases. The CDR3 spans 15 residues. Germline V CDR1 and CDR2: LNHDA, SQIVND (reference sequence). V was trimmed by 1 base and J by 4 bases, leaving 13 bases between them. CDR3 region: CASSIGDTGTYGYTF. The CDR3 DNA reads as TGTGCCAGTAGTATAGGGGACACCGGAACCTATGGCTACACCTTC.

The rearrangement links TRBV9 to TRBJ2-2; no clear D. The CDR3 covers 15 residues. Germline CDR1 reads SGDLS; CDR2 reads YYNGEE. Trimming pared 0 bases from V and 4 bases from J, leaving 10 bases between. The chain's CDR3 is CASSVGGLVTGELFF. CDR3 in DNA: TGTGCCAGCAGCGTAGGAGGTTTAGTCACCGGGGAGCTGTTTTTT.

This clone was seen a single time. The chain recombines TRBV7-2 with TRBJ1-5, with unresolved D. CDR1 is SGHTA and CDR2 is FQGNSA in the germline V gene. The V end was cut by 1 base, the J end by 1 base, with 5 bases between. The CDR3 runs to 14 residues. CDR3 sequence reads: CASSLGISNQPQHF. CDR3 coding DNA: TGTGCCAGCAGCTTAGGTATCAGCAATCAGCCCCAGCATTTT.

This clone was recorded once. The gene calls are TRBV2 and TRBJ1-1; no firm D call. This CDR3 region has 14 residues. Germline CDR1 is SNHLY and CDR2 is FYNNEI. V was shortened by 10 bases and J by 0 bases, with 15 bases between the two germline ends. The CDR3 spells CATKNRELNTEAFF. In DNA, the CDR3 is TGTGCCACCAAAAACCGGGAATTGAACACTGAAGCTTTCTTT.